A selection of T cell receptor beta chains follows, all from one sample in a study of naive and memory T cell subsets. TCRdb independently ran MiXCR on the UMI-ligation and nested PCR reads; one entry per CDR3 protein. The sample carries some 87,000 distinct CDR3 sequences, more than 6.5% recorded once. The material sequenced was central memory CD4+ T cells from blood. These receptors all come from a human donor in good health. CDR3s include the opening cysteine and the closing phenylalanine or tryptophan. The D gene is left open where the match is weak. Where a row states a size, it is once, few, many or the class of an expanded clone; other rows omit it.

clone size: .; J gene: TRBJ2-3; V gene: TRBV29-1; D gene: TRBD2; CDR3 protein: CSVAGGGMVAGVDTQYF; CDR3 DNA: TGCAGCGTTGCCGGTGGGGGCATGGTAGCGGGAGTGGATACGCAGTATTTT
clone size: many; J gene: TRBJ2-7; V gene: TRBV9; D gene: TRBD2; CDR3 protein: CASSVGPAGETYEQYF; CDR3 DNA: TGTGCCAGCAGCGTAGGTCCAGCGGGGGAAACCTACGAGCAGTACTTC
clone size: many; J gene: TRBJ1-1; V gene: TRBV15; D gene: .; CDR3 protein: CATSRDPGDTEAFF; CDR3 DNA: TGTGCCACCAGCAGAGATCCCGGGGACACTGAAGCTTTCTTT
clone size: many; J gene: TRBJ2-7; V gene: TRBV20-1; D gene: .; CDR3 protein: CSARVPPDLYF; CDR3 DNA: TGCAGTGCTAGAGTCCCCCCCGATCTGTACTTC
clone size: many; J gene: TRBJ2-1; V gene: TRBV20-1; D gene: .; CDR3 protein: CSAGSFSAGHNEQFF; CDR3 DNA: TGCAGTGCTGGATCGTTTTCTGCGGGCCACAATGAGCAGTTCTTC
clone size: .; J gene: TRBJ2-3; V gene: TRBV6-5; D gene: .; CDR3 protein: CASRDSATDTQYF; CDR3 DNA: TGTGCCAGCAGGGACAGTGCCACAGATACGCAGTATTTT
clone size: .; J gene: TRBJ2-5; V gene: TRBV25-1; D gene: TRBD2; CDR3 protein: CASSPGLAGGPRETQYF; CDR3 DNA: TGTGCCAGCAGCCCGGGACTAGCGGGAGGGCCCCGCGAGACCCAGTACTTC
clone size: many; J gene: TRBJ2-2; V gene: TRBV28; D gene: TRBD2; CDR3 protein: CASSGPAGAGTGELFF; CDR3 DNA: TGTGCCAGCTCTGGGCCGGCGGGAGCGGGGACCGGGGAGCTGTTTTTT
clone size: many; J gene: TRBJ1-5; V gene: TRBV10-3; D gene: .; CDR3 protein: CAISESSNQPQHF; CDR3 DNA: TGTGCCATCAGTGAAAGCAGCAATCAGCCCCAGCATTTT
clone size: many; J gene: TRBJ1-1; V gene: TRBV18; D gene: TRBD1; CDR3 protein: CASSPSVGQMNTEAFF; CDR3 DNA: TGTGCCAGCTCACCATCCGTGGGACAGATGAACACTGAAGCTTTCTTT
clone size: many; J gene: TRBJ1-4; V gene: TRBV20-1; D gene: .; CDR3 protein: CSARQGSEKLFF; CDR3 DNA: TGCAGTGCTAGACAGGGTAGTGAAAAACTGTTTTTT
clone size: many; J gene: TRBJ2-7; V gene: TRBV20-1; D gene: .; CDR3 protein: CSAREDSYEQYF; CDR3 DNA: TGCAGTGCTAGGGAAGACAGCTACGAGCAGTACTTC
clone size: few; J gene: TRBJ2-5; V gene: TRBV12-3/TRBV12-4; D gene: TRBD1; CDR3 protein: CASTTPGTAQETQYF; CDR3 DNA: TGTGCCAGCACCACACCCGGGACAGCGCAAGAGACCCAGTACTTC
clone size: many; J gene: TRBJ2-1; V gene: TRBV28; D gene: TRBD2; CDR3 protein: CASKGSSGGSNEQFF; CDR3 DNA: TGTGCCAGCAAAGGTTCTAGCGGGGGTAGTAATGAGCAGTTCTTC
clone size: many; J gene: TRBJ1-3; V gene: TRBV15; D gene: TRBD1; CDR3 protein: CATSRPTGELAGNTIYF; CDR3 DNA: TGTGCCACCAGCAGACCCACAGGGGAATTAGCTGGAAACACCATATATTTT
clone size: many; J gene: TRBJ2-1; V gene: TRBV3-1; D gene: TRBD1; CDR3 protein: CASSQEPGQGAREQFF; CDR3 DNA: TGTGCCAGCAGCCAGGAGCCGGGACAGGGGGCCCGTGAGCAGTTCTTC
clone size: few; J gene: TRBJ2-5; V gene: TRBV2; D gene: .; CDR3 protein: CASSDPILLETQYF; CDR3 DNA: TGTGCCAGCAGTGACCCCATCTTGCTGGAGACCCAGTACTTC
clone size: many; J gene: TRBJ1-1; V gene: TRBV7-2; D gene: .; CDR3 protein: CASSAKVDTEAFF; CDR3 DNA: TGTGCCAGCAGCGCGAAAGTCGACACTGAAGCTTTCTTT
clone size: few; J gene: TRBJ2-7; V gene: TRBV28; D gene: .; CDR3 protein: CASSRGTAREQYF; CDR3 DNA: TGTGCCAGCAGCCGCGGGACAGCCCGCGAGCAGTACTTC
clone size: few; J gene: TRBJ1-4; V gene: TRBV19; D gene: TRBD1; CDR3 protein: CASSFRQGYEKLFF; CDR3 DNA: TGTGCCAGTAGTTTCCGACAGGGGTATGAAAAACTGTTTTTT
clone size: many; J gene: TRBJ1-5; V gene: TRBV19; D gene: TRBD1; CDR3 protein: CASSIPYRGEPQHF; CDR3 DNA: TGTGCCAGTAGTATCCCCTACAGGGGAGAGCCCCAGCATTTT
clone size: many; J gene: TRBJ2-7; V gene: TRBV4-1; D gene: .; CDR3 protein: CASSRKRQSEQYF; CDR3 DNA: TGCGCCAGCAGCCGAAAACGACAGTCCGAGCAGTACTTC
clone size: many; J gene: TRBJ2-7; V gene: TRBV7-2; D gene: TRBD1; CDR3 protein: CASSPRTGSSYEQYF; CDR3 DNA: TGTGCCAGCAGTCCAAGGACAGGGAGCTCCTACGAGCAGTACTTC
clone size: few; J gene: TRBJ2-7; V gene: TRBV28; D gene: .; CDR3 protein: CASRTFYEQYF; CDR3 DNA: TGTGCCAGCCGAACATTCTACGAGCAGTACTTC
clone size: .; J gene: TRBJ2-3; V gene: TRBV20-1; D gene: .; CDR3 protein: CSAREVSTDTQYF; CDR3 DNA: TGCAGTGCTAGAGAAGTAAGCACAGATACGCAGTATTTT
clone size: many; J gene: TRBJ1-2; V gene: TRBV7-2; D gene: .; CDR3 protein: CASSLDRGGYTF; CDR3 DNA: TGTGCCAGCAGCTTAGATCGAGGTGGCTACACCTTC
clone size: many; J gene: TRBJ2-3; V gene: TRBV27; D gene: TRBD2; CDR3 protein: CASSPLTSGRAPDTQYF; CDR3 DNA: TGTGCCAGCAGTCCTCTGACTAGCGGGAGGGCGCCAGATACGCAGTATTTT
clone size: .; J gene: TRBJ1-5; V gene: TRBV18; D gene: TRBD1; CDR3 protein: CASSLYRGGEPSNQPQHF; CDR3 DNA: TGTGCCAGCTCACTTTACAGGGGAGGGGAACCTAGCAATCAGCCCCAGCATTTT
clone size: many; J gene: TRBJ1-6; V gene: TRBV6-2/TRBV6-3; D gene: .; CDR3 protein: CASSYMSESPLHF; CDR3 DNA: TGTGCCAGCAGTTACATGTCGGAATCACCCCTCCACTTT
clone size: many; J gene: TRBJ2-1; V gene: TRBV25-1; D gene: .; CDR3 protein: CASSSTPRGQFF; CDR3 DNA: TGTGCCAGCAGTAGTACACCGCGGGGGCAGTTCTTC
clone size: few; J gene: TRBJ2-5; V gene: TRBV4-2; D gene: .; CDR3 protein: CASSQAGVTVRETQYF; CDR3 DNA: TGTGCCAGCAGCCAAGCGGGAGTCACGGTTAGGGAGACCCAGTACTTC
clone size: many; J gene: TRBJ1-6; V gene: TRBV7-9; D gene: .; CDR3 protein: CASSLTVGSGSSYNSPLHF; CDR3 DNA: TGTGCCAGCAGCTTGACGGTGGGGAGTGGAAGCTCCTATAATTCACCCCTCCACTTT
clone size: many; J gene: TRBJ1-6; V gene: TRBV7-3; D gene: TRBD1; CDR3 protein: CASSLGTANSPLHF; CDR3 DNA: TGTGCCAGCAGCTTAGGGACAGCCAATTCACCCCTCCACTTT
clone size: many; J gene: TRBJ2-1; V gene: TRBV27; D gene: TRBD2; CDR3 protein: CASSLERGPQFF; CDR3 DNA: TGTGCCAGCAGTTTGGAGCGGGGGCCACAGTTCTTC
clone size: .; J gene: TRBJ2-4; V gene: TRBV11-2; D gene: .; CDR3 protein: CASSLSGGFNIQYF; CDR3 DNA: TGTGCCAGCAGCTTAAGTGGGGGGTTCAACATTCAGTACTTC
clone size: few; J gene: TRBJ2-7; V gene: TRBV24-1; D gene: TRBD1; CDR3 protein: CATGDRDYEQYF; CDR3 DNA: TGTGCCACCGGGGACAGGGACTACGAGCAGTACTTC
clone size: .; J gene: TRBJ2-1; V gene: TRBV24-1; D gene: TRBD2; CDR3 protein: CATSDSGLAGGKAEQFF; CDR3 DNA: TGTGCCACCAGTGACTCGGGACTAGCGGGAGGGAAAGCTGAGCAGTTCTTC
clone size: few; J gene: TRBJ2-7; V gene: TRBV19; D gene: .; CDR3 protein: CASSIGTEPYEQYF; CDR3 DNA: TGTGCCAGTAGTATAGGTACAGAACCCTACGAGCAGTACTTC
clone size: many; J gene: TRBJ2-7; V gene: TRBV28; D gene: .; CDR3 protein: CASGNWAVEQYF; CDR3 DNA: TGTGCCAGCGGAAATTGGGCGGTCGAGCAGTACTTC
clone size: many; J gene: TRBJ2-7; V gene: TRBV12-3/TRBV12-4; D gene: .; CDR3 protein: CASSWADRYEQYF; CDR3 DNA: TGTGCCAGCAGTTGGGCCGATAGGTACGAGCAGTACTTC
clone size: .; J gene: TRBJ2-7; V gene: TRBV14; D gene: TRBD2; CDR3 protein: CASSLAGLREQYF; CDR3 DNA: TGTGCCAGCTCGCTAGCGGGTCTTCGCGAGCAGTACTTC
clone size: many; J gene: TRBJ2-7; V gene: TRBV3-1; D gene: .; CDR3 protein: CASGARRELRNEQYF; CDR3 DNA: TGTGCCAGCGGGGCGCGGCGGGAATTGAGAAACGAGCAGTACTTC
clone size: few; J gene: TRBJ2-1; V gene: TRBV4-3; D gene: .; CDR3 protein: CASGPPDEQFF; CDR3 DNA: TGCGCCAGCGGCCCGCCCGATGAGCAGTTCTTC
clone size: many; J gene: TRBJ2-1; V gene: TRBV29-1; D gene: TRBD2; CDR3 protein: CSVDIPLAGTIEQFF; CDR3 DNA: TGCAGCGTTGATATCCCCCTAGCGGGGACTATTGAGCAGTTCTTC
clone size: .; J gene: TRBJ2-5; V gene: TRBV9; D gene: .; CDR3 protein: CASSLPAVASQETQYF; CDR3 DNA: TGTGCCAGCAGCCTTCCTGCGGTGGCCAGCCAAGAGACCCAGTACTTC
clone size: .; J gene: TRBJ2-7; V gene: TRBV6-5; D gene: .; CDR3 protein: CASSYSPGDEQYF; CDR3 DNA: TGTGCCAGCAGTTACAGTCCGGGGGACGAGCAGTACTTC
clone size: .; J gene: TRBJ2-1; V gene: TRBV27; D gene: TRBD2; CDR3 protein: CASRTGLTYNEQFF; CDR3 DNA: TGTGCCAGCAGAACGGGACTAACCTACAATGAGCAGTTCTTC
clone size: many; J gene: TRBJ2-3; V gene: TRBV24-1; D gene: TRBD2; CDR3 protein: CATSDPTSGGLDTQYF; CDR3 DNA: TGTGCCACCAGTGACCCCACTAGCGGGGGGCTGGATACGCAGTATTTT
clone size: many; J gene: TRBJ1-3; V gene: TRBV12-3/TRBV12-4; D gene: .; CDR3 protein: CASSSRGHPGNTIYF; CDR3 DNA: TGTGCCAGCAGTTCCCGCGGACATCCGGGAAACACCATATATTTT
clone size: .; J gene: TRBJ2-3; V gene: TRBV12-3/TRBV12-4; D gene: .; CDR3 protein: CASSSTTDTQYF; CDR3 DNA: TGTGCCAGCAGTTCTACGACAGATACGCAGTATTTT
clone size: many; J gene: TRBJ1-5; V gene: TRBV12-3/TRBV12-4; D gene: TRBD1; CDR3 protein: CASSQRQGARQPQHF; CDR3 DNA: TGTGCCAGCAGCCAGAGACAGGGGGCTCGACAGCCCCAGCATTTT
clone size: many; J gene: TRBJ1-5; V gene: TRBV27; D gene: TRBD1; CDR3 protein: CASSYRGRGDNQPQHF; CDR3 DNA: TGTGCCAGCAGTTACAGGGGGCGCGGGGACAATCAGCCCCAGCATTTT
clone size: .; J gene: TRBJ1-5; V gene: TRBV5-1; D gene: .; CDR3 protein: CASSLGISSNQPQHF; CDR3 DNA: TGCGCCAGCAGCTTAGGGATTTCTAGCAATCAGCCCCAGCATTTT
clone size: .; J gene: TRBJ2-1; V gene: TRBV7-6; D gene: .; CDR3 protein: CASSPGQGGHEQFF; CDR3 DNA: TGTGCCAGCAGCCCGGGGCAGGGGGGCCATGAGCAGTTCTTC